This record looks at one T cell receptor beta chain sequence and its context. PCR amplification relied on 60 Vbeta primers (plus 13 Jbeta primers). The table came from immunoSEQ multiplex PCR; TCRdb's copy has only in-frame clones and leaves some out. The sample consists of 150,000 to 200,000 clones, approximately 84% of them appearing once. The data were taken from a study of cytomegalovirus exposure and HLA in healthy donors. The germline V gene has CDR1 SGHKS and CDR2 YYEKEE (reference sequence). The CDR3 runs to 14 residues. V was trimmed by 4 bases and J by 1 base, leaving 11 bases between them. Material: PBMCs. This sequence joins TRBV5-5 and TRBJ1-1, with TRBD1 as a possible D gene (6 bases). The clonotype originates from a woman aged 35 to 49 in good health and CMV-seropositive. CDR3 bases: TGTGCCAGCAGCAGCAGGGGTCAGAACACTGAAGCTTTCTTT. Protein: CASSSRGQNTEAFF.